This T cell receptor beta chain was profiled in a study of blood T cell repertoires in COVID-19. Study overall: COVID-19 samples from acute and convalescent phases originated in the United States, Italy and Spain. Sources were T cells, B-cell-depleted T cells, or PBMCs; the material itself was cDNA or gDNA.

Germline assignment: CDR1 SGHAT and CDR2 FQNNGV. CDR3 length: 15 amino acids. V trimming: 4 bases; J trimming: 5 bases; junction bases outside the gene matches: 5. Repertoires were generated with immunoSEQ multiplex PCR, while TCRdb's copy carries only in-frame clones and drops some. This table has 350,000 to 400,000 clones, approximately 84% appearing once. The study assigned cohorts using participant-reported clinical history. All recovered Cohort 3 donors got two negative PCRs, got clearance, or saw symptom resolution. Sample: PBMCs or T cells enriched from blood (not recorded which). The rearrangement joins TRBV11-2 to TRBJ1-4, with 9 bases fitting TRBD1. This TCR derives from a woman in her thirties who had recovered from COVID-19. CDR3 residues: CASSSYRGRNEKLFF. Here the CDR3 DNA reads TGTGCCAGCAGCTCATACAGGGGGCGAAATGAAAAACTGTTTTTT.